This T cell receptor (beta chain) appears in the sequencing data of a study of cytomegalovirus exposure and HLA in healthy donors. As for the study in general: The same platform used for the approximately 670 first-cohort repertoires was also used for the 120 validation repertoires, as a later analysis reported. General observations from the study: Researchers catalogued about 150 TCR beta chains as cytomegalovirus-associated. Rare TCR sequences dominated, though some public TCRs recurred in many donors.

The CDR3 length is 15 residues. The V end was cut by 0 bases, the J end by 0 bases, with 9 bases between. CDR1 is MNHEY and CDR2 is SVGAGI in the germline V gene. This clone has only one observation. Its antigen is undetermined. The repertoire was sequenced with immunoSEQ multiplex PCR; TCRdb's copy has only in-frame clones and lacks some. The table has 150,000 to 200,000 clones, 86% seen once. The sequenced sample was PBMCs. The source of this sequence is a woman aged 18-35 years in good health and CMV-seronegative. V usage is TRBV6-5 and J usage is TRBJ2-7; D is uncertain. CDR3 sequence reads: CASSYSAQNSYEQYF. Written as DNA, the CDR3 is TGTGCCAGCAGTTACTCCGCCCAGAACTCCTACGAGCAGTACTTC.